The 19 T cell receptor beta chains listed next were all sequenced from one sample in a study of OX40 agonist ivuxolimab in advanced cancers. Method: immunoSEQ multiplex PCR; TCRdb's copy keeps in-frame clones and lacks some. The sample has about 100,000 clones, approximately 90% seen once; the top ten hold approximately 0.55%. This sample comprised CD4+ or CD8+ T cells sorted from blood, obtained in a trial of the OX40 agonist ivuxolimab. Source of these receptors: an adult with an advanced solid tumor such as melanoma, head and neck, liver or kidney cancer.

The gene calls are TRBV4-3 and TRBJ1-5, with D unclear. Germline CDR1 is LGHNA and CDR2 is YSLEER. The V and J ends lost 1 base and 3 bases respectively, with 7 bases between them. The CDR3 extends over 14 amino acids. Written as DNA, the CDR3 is TGCGCCAGCAGCCAAGGCCCCGACAATCAGCCCCAGCATTTT. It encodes CASSQGPDNQPQHF.

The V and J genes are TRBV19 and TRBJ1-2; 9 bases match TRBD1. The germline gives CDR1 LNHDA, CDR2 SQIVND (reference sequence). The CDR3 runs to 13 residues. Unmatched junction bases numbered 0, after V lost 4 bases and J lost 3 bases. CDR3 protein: CASSRTGDYGYTF. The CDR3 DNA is TGTGCCAGTAGTAGGACAGGGGACTATGGCTACACCTTC.

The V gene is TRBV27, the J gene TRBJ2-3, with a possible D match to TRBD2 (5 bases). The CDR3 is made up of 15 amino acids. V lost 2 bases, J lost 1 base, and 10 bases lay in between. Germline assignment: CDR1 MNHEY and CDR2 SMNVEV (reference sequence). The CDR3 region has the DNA TGTGCCAGCAGTTTAGGAAGCGGCCGCACAGATACGCAGTATTTT. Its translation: CASSLGSGRTDTQYF.

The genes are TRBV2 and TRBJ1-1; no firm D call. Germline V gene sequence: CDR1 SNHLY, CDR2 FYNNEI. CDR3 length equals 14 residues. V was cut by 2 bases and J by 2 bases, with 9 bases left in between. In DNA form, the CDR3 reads TGTGCCAGCAGTGAAACGCTTCTAAACACTGAAGCTTTCTTT. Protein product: CASSETLLNTEAFF.

The CDR3: CATRTGGSPSTDTQYF. The CDR3 coding sequence is TGTGCCACCCGGACAGGGGGTAGCCCTAGCACAGATACGCAGTATTTT. The V call is TRBV28, the J call TRBJ2-3; 10 bases are a match to TRBD1. The germline V gene has CDR1 MDHEN and CDR2 SYDVKM. Unmatched junction bases numbered 10, after V lost 10 bases and J lost 0 bases. The CDR3 loop spans 16 amino acids.

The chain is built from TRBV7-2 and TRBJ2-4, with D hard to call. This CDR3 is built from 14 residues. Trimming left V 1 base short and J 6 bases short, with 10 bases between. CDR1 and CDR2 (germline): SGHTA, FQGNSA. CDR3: CASSLVPARNIQYF. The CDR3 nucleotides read TGTGCCAGCAGCTTAGTGCCAGCAAGAAACATTCAGTACTTC.

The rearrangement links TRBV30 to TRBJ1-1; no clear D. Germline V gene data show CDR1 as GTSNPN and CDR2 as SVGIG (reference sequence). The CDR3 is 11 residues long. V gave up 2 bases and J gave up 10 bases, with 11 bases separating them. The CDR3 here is CAWSPGVGAFF. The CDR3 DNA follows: TGTGCCTGGAGTCCCGGGGTAGGAGCTTTCTTT.

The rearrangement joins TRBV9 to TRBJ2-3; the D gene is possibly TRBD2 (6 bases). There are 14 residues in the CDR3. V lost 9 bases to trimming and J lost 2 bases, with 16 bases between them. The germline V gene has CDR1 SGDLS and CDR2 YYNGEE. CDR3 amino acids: CATSPGLLTDTQYF. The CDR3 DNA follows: TGTGCCACTTCCCCGGGACTTCTCACAGATACGCAGTATTTT.

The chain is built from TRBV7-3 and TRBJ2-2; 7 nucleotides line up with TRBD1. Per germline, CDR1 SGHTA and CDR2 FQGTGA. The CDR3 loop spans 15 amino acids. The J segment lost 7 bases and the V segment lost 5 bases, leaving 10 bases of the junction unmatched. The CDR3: CASSLTQGSSGELFF. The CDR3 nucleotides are TGTGCCAGCAGCCTCACACAGGGGAGCAGCGGGGAGCTGTTTTTT.

This CDR3 reads CASMEGLAKNIQYF. The CDR3 nucleotides are TGTGCCAGCATGGAGGGTCTAGCCAAAAACATTCAGTACTTC. The genes are TRBV6-1 and TRBJ2-4; TRBD2 might be the D (6 bases). Trimming pared 7 bases from V and 0 bases from J, leaving 10 bases between. This CDR3 has 14 amino acids. CDR1 is MNHNS, CDR2 SASEGT, per germline.

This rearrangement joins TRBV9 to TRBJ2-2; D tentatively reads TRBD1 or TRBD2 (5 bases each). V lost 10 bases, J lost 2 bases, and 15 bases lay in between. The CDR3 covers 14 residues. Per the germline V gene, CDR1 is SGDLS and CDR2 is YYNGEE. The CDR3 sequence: CASLPGANTGELFF. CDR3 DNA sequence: TGTGCCTCCCTCCCCGGGGCCAACACCGGGGAGCTGTTTTTT.

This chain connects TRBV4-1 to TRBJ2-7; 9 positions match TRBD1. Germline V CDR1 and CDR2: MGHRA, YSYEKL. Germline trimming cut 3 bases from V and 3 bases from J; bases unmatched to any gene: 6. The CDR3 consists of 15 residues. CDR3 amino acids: CASSQTGTGIYEQYF. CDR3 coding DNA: TGCGCCAGCAGCCAGACCGGGACAGGGATCTACGAGCAGTACTTC.

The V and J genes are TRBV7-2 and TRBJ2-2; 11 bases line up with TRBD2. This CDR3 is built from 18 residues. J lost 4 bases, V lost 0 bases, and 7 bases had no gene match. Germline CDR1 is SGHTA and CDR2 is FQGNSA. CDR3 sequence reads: CASSLAPGLAGPTGELFF. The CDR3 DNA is TGTGCCAGCAGCTTAGCACCCGGACTAGCGGGTCCCACCGGGGAGCTGTTTTTT.

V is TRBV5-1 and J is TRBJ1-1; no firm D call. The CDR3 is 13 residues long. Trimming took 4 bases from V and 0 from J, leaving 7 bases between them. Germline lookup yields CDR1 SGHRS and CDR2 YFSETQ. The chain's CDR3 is CASSGQMNTEAFF. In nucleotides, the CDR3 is TGCGCCAGCAGCGGCCAGATGAACACTGAAGCTTTCTTT.

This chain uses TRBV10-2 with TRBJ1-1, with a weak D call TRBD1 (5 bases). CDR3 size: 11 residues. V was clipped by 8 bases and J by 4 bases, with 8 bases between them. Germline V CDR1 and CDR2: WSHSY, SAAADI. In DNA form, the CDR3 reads TGCGCCAGCGGGGGGGGCACTGAAGCTTTCTTT. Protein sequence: CASGGGTEAFF.

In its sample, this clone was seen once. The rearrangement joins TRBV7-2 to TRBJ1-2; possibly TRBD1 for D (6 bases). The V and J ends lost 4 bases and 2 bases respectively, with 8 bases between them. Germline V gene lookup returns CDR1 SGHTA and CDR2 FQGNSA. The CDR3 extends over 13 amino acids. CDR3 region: CASSYDRNYGYTF. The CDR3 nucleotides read TGTGCCAGCAGCTATGACAGGAACTATGGCTACACCTTC.

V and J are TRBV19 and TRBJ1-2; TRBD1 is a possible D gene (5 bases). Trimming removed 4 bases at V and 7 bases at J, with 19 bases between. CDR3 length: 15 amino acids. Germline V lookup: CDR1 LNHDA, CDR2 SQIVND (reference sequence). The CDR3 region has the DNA TGTGCCAGTAGTAGGGGGGACCTGTCCGTAGGTGGCTACACCTTC. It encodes CASSRGDLSVGGYTF. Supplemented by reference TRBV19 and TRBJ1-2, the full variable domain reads DGGITQSPKYLFRKEGQNVTLSCEQNLNHDAMYWYRQDPGQGLRLIYYSQIVNDFQKGDIAEGYSVSREKKESFPLTVTSAQKNPTAFYLCASSRGDLSVGGYTFGSGTRLTVV.

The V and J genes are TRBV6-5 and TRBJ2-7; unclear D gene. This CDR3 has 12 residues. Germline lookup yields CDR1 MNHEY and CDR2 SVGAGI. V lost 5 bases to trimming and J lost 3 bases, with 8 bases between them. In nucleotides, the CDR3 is TGTGCCAGCAGTACGGACGGCTACGAGCAGTACTTC. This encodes CASSTDGYEQYF.

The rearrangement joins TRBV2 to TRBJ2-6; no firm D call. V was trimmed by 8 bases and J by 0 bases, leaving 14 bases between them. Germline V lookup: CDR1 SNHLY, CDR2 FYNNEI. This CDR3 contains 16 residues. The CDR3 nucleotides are TGTGCCAGCCTACCGGTCCCTACCTCTGGGGCCAACGTCCTGACTTTC. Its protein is CASLPVPTSGANVLTF. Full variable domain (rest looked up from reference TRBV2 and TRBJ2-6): EPEVTQTPSHQVTQMGQEVILRCVPISNHLYFYWYRQILGQKVEFLVSFYNNEISEKSEIFDDQFSVERPDGSNFTLKIRSTKLEDSAMYFCASLPVPTSGANVLTFGAGSRLTVL.